This T cell receptor (delta chain) was retrieved from a study of gamma delta lymphoproliferative disorders and STAT genes. The wider study: Delta libraries were made per EuroClonality-NGS working group procedure.

The table lists this clone with a few counts. This DNA's translation differs at residue 6 from TCRdb's protein, which comes from a much larger clone; a read error is likely, and the protein shown is translated from the DNA. There are 18 residues in the CDR3. Losses at the gene ends were 0 bases for V and 0 bases for J; bases not matched to a gene: 12. The germline V gene has CDR1 NSMFDY and CDR2 ISSIKDK. TCRdb called clones anew from the multiplex PCR reads with CATT. The sample has several thousand delta-chain clones, approximately 1% seen once. Genomic DNA from isolated PBMCs served as the sequencing template.

The origin of this receptor is a human donor in good health. The chain has TRAV29/DV5 and TRDJ1; 9 positions agree with TRDD3. Sequencing used blood. In DNA form, the CDR3 reads TGTGCAGCAAGCGCAGCCCCCGTACTGGGGGAAAACACCGATAAACTCATCTTT. Translating it yields CAASAAPVLGENTDKLIF.